This TCR beta chain originates from a study of blood T cell repertoires in COVID-19. Study background: Nucleic acid was either cDNA or gDNA, and it came from T cells, B-cell-depleted T cells, or PBMCs.

Repertoires were generated with immunoSEQ multiplex PCR, while TCRdb's copy carries only in-frame clones and drops some. The sample comprises under 120,000 clones, approximately 85% of which are singletons, and less than 2.5% rests with the top ten. The CDR3 runs to 12 residues. With 7 bases removed from V and 1 base from J, the gap between germline ends came to 10 bases. CDR1 and CDR2 (germline): SQVTM, ANQGSEA. V is TRBV29-1 and J is TRBJ2-5, with a weak D call TRBD1 (6 bases). Source material: peripheral blood. The TCR was taken from a human donor in a cohort sampled during active COVID-19. The CDR3 loop reads CSAMDSQETQYF. CDR3 nucleotide sequence: TGCAGCGCGATGGACAGCCAAGAGACCCAGTACTTC. Full variable domain (outside the CDR3, taken from reference TRBV29-1 and TRBJ2-5): SAVISQKPSRDICQRGTSLTIQCQVDSQVTMMFWYRQQPGQSLTLIATANQGSEATYESGFVIDKFPISRPNLTFSTLTVSNMSPEDSSIYLCSAMDSQETQYFGPGTRLLVL.